The 25 T cell receptor beta chains below come from one sample, sequenced in a study of T cell repertoires in cytomegalovirus infection. TCRdb recomputed calls from the reads with MiXCR, one row per CDR3 protein. This repertoire shows 630,000 or so distinct CDR3 sequences, 20% to 25% found once; its top ten account for 6.5% to 10%. The material sequenced was CD8+ T cells from PBMCs. The receptors were sampled from a human donor in good health (CMV status not recorded). Some clones in this sample may be carry-over from other donors' samples.

This clonotype has a count of ten or more. J is TRBJ1-1 and V is TRBV6-6; 8 bases are shared with TRBD1. The trim removed 2 bases at V and 3 bases at J, leaving 5 bases unmatched. The V gene's germline CDR1 is MNHNY and CDR2 SVGAGI (reference sequence). The CDR3 contains 15 residues. The CDR3 region is CASSYRYRGDTEAFF. CDR3 coding DNA: TGTGCCAGCAGTTACCGCTACAGGGGGGACACTGAAGCTTTCTTT.

A remark on this clonotype: A read error is possible here, since a much larger clone lies one base away. Since no conserved phenylalanine or tryptophan closes the CDR3, a read error is the likely cause. J is TRBJ1-2 and V is TRBV7-2, with 7 positions matching TRBD1. CDR1 is SGHTA and CDR2 is FQGNSA in the germline V gene. The CDR3 spans 15 residues. The V gene end was trimmed by 1 base and the J gene end by 4 bases; junction bases not matched to a gene: 6. The CDR3 coding sequence is TGTGCCAGCAGCTTAGGACCGGGACAGACCTATGGCTACACCTAC. Protein product: CASSLGPGQTYGYTY.

In this sample, this clonotype turned up a few times. V gene TRBV7-9 combines with J gene TRBJ2-5; maybe TRBD1 (6 bases). Germline assignment: CDR1 SEHNR and CDR2 FQNEAQ (reference sequence). V shed 4 bases and J shed 4 bases, with 13 bases lying between them. The CDR3 is 14 residues long. The CDR3 region is CASSSTGKPETQYF. The CDR3 coding sequence is TGTGCCAGCAGCTCCACAGGGAAGCCAGAGACCCAGTACTTC.

This clonotype was seen only a few times. The rearrangement uses TRBV28 and TRBJ2-6, with 16 nucleotides matching TRBD2. CDR3 length equals 19 residues. J gave up 2 bases and V 4 bases, and 5 bases lay outside the gene matches. Germline CDR1 reads MDHEN; CDR2 reads SYDVKM. In DNA, the CDR3 is TGTGCCAGCAGTTCCCCGGGACTAGCGGGGGGGCCTGGGGCCAACGTCCTGACTTTC. Translation gives CASSSPGLAGGPGANVLTF. Full variable domain (missing parts from reference TRBV28 and TRBJ2-6): DVKVTQSSRYLVKRTGEKVFLECVQDMDHENMFWYRQDPGLGLRLIYFSYDVKMKEKGDIPEGYSVSREKKERFSLILESASTNQTSMYLCASSSPGLAGGPGANVLTFGAGSRLTVL.

This clonotype was found a few times. J is TRBJ1-1 and V is TRBV14, with 9 bases lining up with TRBD1. Germline-derived CDR1 and CDR2 are SGHDN and FVKESK. The CDR3 runs to 15 residues. V trimming: 5 bases; J trimming: 5 bases; junction bases outside the gene matches: 9. In DNA form, the CDR3 reads TGTGCCAGCAGCACAACAGGGGGCGTCAGGACTGAAGCTTTCTTT. Translated, it gives CASSTTGGVRTEAFF.

Regarding this clonotype: It may be a read error: a sequence one base away is much more abundant. The V gene is TRBV12-3 or TRBV12-4, the J gene TRBJ1-6, with unresolved D. CDR3 length: 13 amino acids. CDR3 coding DNA: TGTGCCAACAGTCCCACGAGAAATTCACCCCTCCACTTT. This sequence encodes CANSPTRNSPLHF.

This clonotype was observed a single time. This rearrangement joins TRBV25-1 to TRBJ2-1; D gene unclear. The CDR3 spans 16 residues. Trimming pared 4 bases from V and 0 bases from J, leaving 13 bases between. Germline V gene sequence: CDR1 MGHDK, CDR2 SYGVNS. CDR3: CASSGLVALSYNEQFF. CDR3 nucleotide sequence: TGTGCCAGCAGTGGGCTAGTGGCCCTCTCCTACAATGAGCAGTTCTTC.

This clonotype was detected ten times or more. The CDR3 DNA is TGTGCCAGCAGAGGGCCGAAGGGGAATGAGCAGTTCTTC. It codes for CASRGPKGNEQFF. This chain joins TRBV6-5 and TRBJ2-1, with a weak D call TRBD1 (5 bases). The CDR3 is 13 residues long. Trimming took off 6 bases at V and 7 bases at J, with 13 bases between the two ends. Germline V gene lookup returns CDR1 MNHEY and CDR2 SVGAGI.

This chain joins TRBV19 and TRBJ2-3; a possible D gene is TRBD2 (7 bases). Per germline, CDR1 LNHDA and CDR2 SQIVND (reference sequence). CDR3 length equals 16 residues. Trimming stripped 5 bases from V and 2 bases from J, with 17 bases between. For the CDR3, the DNA is TGTGCCAGTAGTCCGAGCCGGGGGGACAACACAGATACGCAGTATTTT. Translation: CASSPSRGDNTDTQYF.

This clonotype was counted between two and nine times. The CDR3 loop reads CASSLGTSGGALASYNEQFF. As DNA, the CDR3 is TGCGCCAGCAGCTTAGGGACTAGCGGGGGGGCCTTAGCGTCCTACAATGAGCAGTTCTTC. This chain uses TRBV5-1 with TRBJ2-1; 16 bases fit TRBD2. This CDR3 region has 20 residues. CDR1 is SGHRS and CDR2 is YFSETQ in the germline V gene. J lost 1 base, V lost 2 bases, and 9 bases had no gene match.

About this clonotype itself: Relative to the germline gene, one junction end is altered; a read error may explain this. This chain joins TRBV6-1 and TRBJ1-1; no clear D gene. The CDR3 length is 14 residues. Germline CDR1 MNHNS, CDR2 SASEGT. The CDR3 here is CVSVGLSSVTEAFF. In nucleotides, the CDR3 is TGTGTCAGCGTTGGGCTTTCCTCGGTCACTGAAGCTTTCTTT.

This clonotype came up many times. The chain is built from TRBV7-8 and TRBJ2-1; 8 nucleotides match TRBD1. CDR1 is SGHVS and CDR2 is FQNEAQ in the germline V gene. Unmatched junction bases numbered 6, after V lost 5 bases and J lost 6 bases. The CDR3 is made up of 14 amino acids. Written as DNA, the CDR3 is TGTGCCAGCAGCCTCCCGGGACAGGTCAATGAGCAGTTCTTC. It is translated as CASSLPGQVNEQFF.

The chain combines TRBV29-1 with TRBJ2-7; 8 nucleotides agree with TRBD1. V dropped 4 bases and J dropped 0; count of bases not matched to a gene: 8. Germline CDR1 is SQVTM and CDR2 is ANQGSEA. The CDR3 has 15 residues. The CDR3 nucleotides are TGCAGCGTTGCATACCGGGACAGGTCCTCCTACGAGCAGTACTTC. It encodes CSVAYRDRSSYEQYF.

V usage is TRBV27 and J usage is TRBJ2-6; unclear D gene. Trimming left V 5 bases short and J 1 base short, with 9 bases between. Per germline, CDR1 MNHEY and CDR2 SMNVEV (reference sequence). The CDR3 length is 15 residues. CDR3 DNA sequence: TGTGCCAGCAGTCCCTTGGATTCTGGGGCCAACGTCCTGACTTTC. This codes for CASSPLDSGANVLTF.

The chain uses TRBV19 and TRBJ1-1; possibly TRBD1 for D (6 bases). The V gene's germline CDR1 is LNHDA and CDR2 SQIVND (reference sequence). The CDR3 has 17 amino acids. V was pared by 0 bases and J by 1 base, with 15 bases between. This CDR3 reads CASSIDRDRPGNTEAFF. As DNA, the CDR3 is TGTGCCAGTAGTATAGATCGAGACAGGCCGGGGAACACTGAAGCTTTCTTT.

V usage is TRBV20-1 and J usage is TRBJ2-3; D is perhaps TRBD1 or TRBD2 (5 bases each). CDR3 length equals 17 residues. Per the germline V gene, CDR1 is DFQATT and CDR2 is SNEGSKA (reference sequence). The V end lost 5 bases, the J end lost 0 bases, and 21 bases lay between the germline ends. In DNA, the CDR3 is TGCAGTGCTCTACACGTGGGGGTATCATCCAGCACAGATACGCAGTATTTT. It yields the protein CSALHVGVSSSTDTQYF.

V is TRBV25-1 and J is TRBJ1-2; possibly TRBD1 for D (5 bases). V was trimmed by 0 bases and J by 7 bases, leaving 12 bases between them. Per the germline V gene, CDR1 is MGHDK and CDR2 is SYGVNS. The CDR3 consists of 14 residues. CDR3 nucleotides: TGTGCCAGCAGTGAATATGGGAGGGGTGGTGGCTACACCTTC. Translated: CASSEYGRGGGYTF.

The J gene is TRBJ2-3, the V gene TRBV19; no reliable D call. The germline V and J ends were trimmed by 5 bases and 4 bases, with 10 bases remaining between them. The CDR3 loop spans 13 amino acids. Germline V gives CDR1 LNHDA, CDR2 SQIVND (reference sequence). CDR3 sequence: CASSENPADTQYF. Here the CDR3 DNA reads TGTGCCAGTAGTGAGAATCCCGCAGATACGCAGTATTTT. Complete variable domain (other parts from reference TRBV19 and TRBJ2-3): DGGITQSPKYLFRKEGQNVTLSCEQNLNHDAMYWYRQDPGQGLRLIYYSQIVNDFQKGDIAEGYSVSREKKESFPLTVTSAQKNPTAFYLCASSENPADTQYFGPGTRLTVL.

V usage is TRBV6-1 and J usage is TRBJ2-1; D possibly corresponds to TRBD1 (6 bases). Trimming stripped 6 bases from V and 5 bases from J, with 17 bases between. This CDR3 has 15 residues. In germline, CDR1 is MNHNS, CDR2 SASEGT. CDR3 DNA sequence: TGTGCCAGCAGAGAATGGCCCCCAGGGGACAATGAGCAGTTCTTC. It yields the protein CASREWPPGDNEQFF.

In regard to this clonotype: One end of the junction fails to match germline, which may point to a read error. This sequence joins TRBV27 and TRBJ2-2; no clear D gene. The CDR3 covers 13 residues. CDR1 is MNHEY, CDR2 SMNVEV, per germline (reference sequence). CDR3 DNA: TGTGCCAACAGTTTACTGGGGACCGGGGAGCTGTTTTTT. This translates into CANSLLGTGELFF.

This sequence joins TRBV24-1 and TRBJ1-1, with unresolved D. V was pared by 9 bases and J by 7 bases, with 17 bases between. CDR1 and CDR2 from the germline V gene are KGHDR and SFDVKD. The CDR3 loop spans 13 amino acids. The CDR3 here is CATYSPLEGEAFF. The CDR3 nucleotides read TGTGCCACCTACTCACCCTTAGAGGGTGAAGCTTTCTTT.

The rearrangement joins TRBV19 to TRBJ2-6; 9 nucleotides match TRBD1. Germline assignment: CDR1 LNHDA and CDR2 SQIVND (reference sequence). V dropped 5 bases and J dropped 0; count of bases not matched to a gene: 5. The CDR3 covers 17 residues. Written as DNA, the CDR3 is TGTGCCAGTAGTTCGGGACAGGGCGACTCTGGGGCCAACGTCCTGACTTTC. Translating it yields CASSSGQGDSGANVLTF.

Only a few counts were recorded for this clonotype. The V gene is TRBV7-6, the J gene TRBJ1-2, with 9 bases that match TRBD1. Per germline, CDR1 SGHVS and CDR2 FNYEAQ. V shed 5 bases and J 8 bases; nucleotides not matched to a gene: 6. The CDR3 is made up of 13 amino acids. This chain's CDR3 is CASSQWTGVGYTF. The DNA of the CDR3 is TGTGCCAGCAGCCAGTGGACAGGGGTAGGCTACACCTTC.

V is TRBV11-3 and J is TRBJ2-2, with D perhaps TRBD2 (6 bases). Germline CDR1 and CDR2: SGHNT and YENEEA. The V gene lost 5 bases and the J gene lost 1 base, with 11 bases spanning the gap. The CDR3 consists of 15 residues. Here the CDR3 DNA reads TGTGCCAGCAGCCAGTCCGGGGGGAACACCGGGGAGCTGTTTTTT. Translated: CASSQSGGNTGELFF.

V is TRBV27 and J is TRBJ2-1; D not certain. Germline CDR1 reads MNHEY; CDR2 reads SMNVEV (reference sequence). CDR3 length: 15 amino acids. V was cut by 2 bases and J by 8 bases, with 16 bases left in between. CDR3 region: CASSLGLVGVHEQFF. CDR3 nucleotide sequence: TGTGCCAGCAGTTTAGGGCTAGTTGGGGTTCATGAGCAGTTCTTC.